These 6 T cell receptor beta chains share one sample of origin, sequenced in a study of blood T cell repertoires in COVID-19. Here immunoSEQ multiplex PCR was the method, and the copy in TCRdb shows in-frame clones only, minus some. This sample has about 250,000 clones, with 80% to 90% found just once. The sample taken for sequencing was peripheral blood. These receptors originate from a woman in her thirties with active or convalescent COVID-19.

The chain carries TRBV6-6 and TRBJ2-7; 11 nucleotides align to TRBD1. CDR1 is MNHNY, CDR2 SVGAGI, per germline (reference sequence). Trimming took 5 bases from V and 3 from J; bases not matched to a gene: 12. CDR3 size: 17 residues. The CDR3 loop is CASSLQTGTGGFYEQYF. The CDR3 bases are TGTGCCAGCAGTCTACAAACCGGGACAGGGGGTTTCTACGAGCAGTACTTC.

The J gene is TRBJ1-1, the V gene TRBV5-1; possible D gene TRBD1, 5 bases. The germline V gene encodes CDR1 SGHRS and CDR2 YFSETQ. Between the trimmed V and J ends, which lost 0 bases and 2 bases, there was a span of 11 bases. The CDR3 length is 15 residues. DNA for the CDR3: TGCGCCAGCAGCTTGGAAGGGGTCGTCAACACTGAAGCTTTCTTT. Encoded protein: CASSLEGVVNTEAFF.

This clone appeared a few times. The chain uses TRBV3-1 (or the pseudogene TRBV3-2) and TRBJ1-2; D is undetermined. V shed 3 bases and J shed 4 bases, with 12 bases lying between them. CDR1 is LGHDT and CDR2 is YNNKEL in the germline V gene (reference sequence). This CDR3 has 14 residues. The DNA of the CDR3 is TGTGCCAGCAGCCAGGCGACATATTCCTATGGCTACACCTTC. It encodes CASSQATYSYGYTF.

This chain connects TRBV27 to TRBJ2-2; no definite D call. This CDR3 contains 14 residues. The V gene lost 3 bases and the J gene lost 3 bases, with 8 bases spanning the gap. Germline V gene lookup returns CDR1 MNHEY and CDR2 SMNVEV (reference sequence). In DNA form, the CDR3 reads TGTGCCAGCAGTTTTCTCAGCGACACCGGGGAGCTGTTTTTT. The encoded protein is CASSFLSDTGELFF.

The J gene is TRBJ1-5, the V gene TRBV6-2 or TRBV6-3; D not resolved. The length of the CDR3 is 17 residues. V was pared by 0 bases and J by 1 base, with 13 bases between. Germline V gives CDR1 MNHEY, CDR2 SVGEGT. The CDR3, as DNA: TGTGCCAGCAGTTACTCGGAGTTTCCGGTAAGCAATCAGCCCCAGCATTTT. This encodes CASSYSEFPVSNQPQHF.

V and J are TRBV6-1 and TRBJ2-1, with 8 bases that match TRBD1. With V trimmed by 2 bases and J by 0 bases, 3 bases remained unmatched. Germline lookup yields CDR1 MNHNS and CDR2 SASEGT. The CDR3 covers 16 residues. CDR3 sequence (DNA): TGTGCCAGCAGTGAATGGGACAGGATCTCCTACAATGAGCAGTTCTTC. Its translation is CASSEWDRISYNEQFF.